These 15 T cell receptor beta chains were sequenced from one sample in a study of CD8 T cells in ankylosing spondylitis. MiXCR, applied by TCRdb to the 5' RACE reads, yields one record per CDR3 protein. This sample has about 64,000 distinct CDR3 sequences; 6.2% occur once, and the top ten carry around 4.5%. What was sequenced was synovial fluid, either unsorted or a sorted T cell fraction (not recorded which). Receptors originate from a male donor with ankylosing spondylitis.

This clonotype has at least ten counts. J is TRBJ2-1 and V is TRBV27; D remains ambiguous. The CDR3 length is 15 residues. Trimming removed 6 bases at V and 4 bases at J, with 16 bases between. Germline values: CDR1 MNHEY, CDR2 SMNVEV (reference sequence). CDR3 sequence: CASRARSDPYNEQFF. CDR3 bases: TGTGCCAGCAGGGCTAGGTCCGACCCTTACAATGAGCAGTTCTTC.

The chain joins TRBV20-1 to TRBJ2-2; 7 nucleotides match TRBD2. The CDR3 spans 13 residues. The germline gives CDR1 DFQATT, CDR2 SNEGSKA (reference sequence). With 6 bases clipped from V and 6 bases from J, the junction kept 7 bases outside the gene matches. The CDR3 is CSARTSFAGELFF. CDR3 sequence (DNA): TGCAGTGCAAGGACTAGTTTCGCCGGGGAGCTGTTTTTT.

This clonotype was picked up many times. V gene TRBV7-6 combines with J gene TRBJ2-3; D remains unclear. With 1 base removed from V and 3 bases from J, the gap between germline ends came to 8 bases. The CDR3 covers 14 residues. Per the germline V gene, CDR1 is SGHVS and CDR2 is FNYEAQ. Here the CDR3 DNA reads TGTGCCAGCAGCTTAGTTGGAGAGACAGATACGCAGTATTTT. It is translated as CASSLVGETDTQYF.

This clonotype was recorded at least ten times. The chain carries TRBV5-6 and TRBJ2-3; 10 bases line up with TRBD2. The CDR3 totals 16 residues. The V gene end was trimmed by 4 bases and the J gene end by 6 bases; junction bases not matched to a gene: 11. Germline-derived CDR1 and CDR2 are SGHDT and YYEEEE. The CDR3 protein is CASSPGLAYNKDTQYF. CDR3 nucleotides: TGTGCCAGCAGCCCGGGACTAGCGTATAATAAGGATACGCAGTATTTT.

The rearrangement links TRBV28 to TRBJ1-2, with D hard to call. The V and J ends lost 4 bases and 4 bases respectively, with 7 bases between them. In germline, CDR1 is MDHEN, CDR2 SYDVKM. The CDR3 sequence is 12 residues long. CDR3: CASSSAIYGYTF. The CDR3 region has the DNA TGTGCCAGCAGTTCGGCCATCTATGGCTACACCTTC.

This clonotype was seen only a few times. V is TRBV11-3 and J is TRBJ2-7; TRBD2 might be the D (6 bases). Trimming removed 1 base from V and 3 bases from J, with 16 bases in between. This CDR3 region has 16 residues. Per the germline V gene, CDR1 is SGHNT and CDR2 is YENEEA. In DNA, the CDR3 is TGTGCCAGCAGCTTAGGCCCCCTTAGAGCGGGCTACGAGCAGTACTTC. This sequence encodes CASSLGPLRAGYEQYF.

This clonotype was counted only a few times. The gene calls are TRBV7-3 and TRBJ2-1; D is possibly TRBD2 (6 bases). V was cut by 1 base and J by 9 bases, with 19 bases left in between. This CDR3 spans 16 amino acids. CDR1 and CDR2 (germline): SGHTA, FQGTGA. CDR3 DNA: TGTGCCAGCAGCTTAATGGACCCGACCTCCGGGGGTGAGCAGTTCTTC. Encoded protein: CASSLMDPTSGGEQFF.

A few counts support this clonotype. This sequence joins TRBV6-1 and TRBJ1-1; D unclear. Trimming cost V 11 bases and J 1 base, with 14 bases left between them. Germline lookup yields CDR1 MNHNS and CDR2 SASEGT. The CDR3 contains 13 residues. In nucleotides, the CDR3 is TGTGCCTCCCGTTTGGGCAAGAACACTGAAGCTTTCTTT. Residues: CASRLGKNTEAFF.

This clonotype appeared many times. The CDR3 DNA sequence: TGTGCCAGCAGTTTATCTGTGTACGAGCAGTACTTC. Translated, it gives CASSLSVYEQYF. V and J are TRBV12-3 or TRBV12-4 and TRBJ2-7; D uncertain. V lost 2 bases, J lost 4 bases, and 6 bases lay in between. This CDR3 comprises 12 residues.

The table lists this clonotype with many counts. The chain employs TRBV15 and TRBJ2-2; D remains ambiguous. The CDR3 totals 15 residues. CDR1 is LNHNV and CDR2 is YYDKDF in the germline V gene (reference sequence). Trimming took off 0 bases at V and 6 bases at J, with 11 bases between the two ends. CDR3 bases: TGTGCCACCAGCAGAGATTTTTGGGCCGCCGGGGAGCTGTTTTTT. Its protein is CATSRDFWAAGELFF. Full variable domain (rest looked up from reference TRBV15 and TRBJ2-2): DAMVIQNPRYQVTQFGKPVTLSCSQTLNHNVMYWYQQKSSQAPKLLFHYYDKDFNNEADTPDNFQSRRPNTSFCFLDIRSPGLGDTAMYLCATSRDFWAAGELFFGEGSRLTVL.

This clonotype showed up many times. The chain carries TRBV6-1 and TRBJ2-5, with unresolved D. CDR1 is MNHNS, CDR2 SASEGT, per germline. V dropped 6 bases and J dropped 2 bases, with 10 bases sitting between them. The CDR3 sequence is 13 residues long. The CDR3 bases are TGTGCCAGCAGCCCCGGCTGGCAAGAGACCCAGTACTTC. The encoded protein is CASSPGWQETQYF.

This clonotype was picked up many times. The rearrangement links TRBV2 to TRBJ1-1, with a tentative D call TRBD1 (6 bases). CDR3 length: 17 residues. Germline CDR1 reads SNHLY; CDR2 reads FYNNEI. Trimming removed 0 bases at V and 0 bases at J, with 14 bases between. CDR3 in amino acids: CASSEAGARGMNTEAFF. CDR3 DNA sequence: TGTGCCAGCAGTGAAGCTGGAGCGAGGGGGATGAACACTGAAGCTTTCTTT.

This clonotype has at least ten counts. This sequence joins TRBV7-2 and TRBJ1-5, with no clear D. V lost 3 bases and J 4 bases, leaving 7 bases between the germline ends. Germline V gene lookup returns CDR1 SGHTA and CDR2 FQGNSA. The CDR3 has 13 amino acids. CDR3 DNA sequence: TGTGCCAGCAGCTTCTCGCCGAATCAGCCCCAGCATTTT. This translates into CASSFSPNQPQHF.

The V call is TRBV29-1, the J call TRBJ2-1; 7 nucleotides match TRBD2. CDR1 is SQVTM, CDR2 ANQGSEA, per germline. The length of the CDR3 is 14 residues. The junction had 10 bases not matched to a gene; V was cut back by 7 bases and J by 4 bases. The CDR3 loop reads CSGKGWEGYNEQFF. The DNA for the CDR3 is TGCAGCGGGAAAGGGTGGGAGGGTTACAATGAGCAGTTCTTC.

This clonotype was counted at least ten times. The V call is TRBV18, the J call TRBJ2-5; D may correspond to TRBD1 or TRBD2 (5 bases each). The germline gives CDR1 KGHSH, CDR2 LQKENI. This CDR3 has 14 amino acids. V was pared by 5 bases and J by 4 bases, with 14 bases between. The CDR3 DNA sequence: TGTGCCAGCTCAACTGGGACGGTGACAGAGACCCAGTACTTC. Translated, it gives CASSTGTVTETQYF.